The clone carrying this T cell receptor (beta chain) has a handful of counts. Its target is unknown. Profiled with immunoSEQ multiplex PCR; TCRdb holds only in-frame clones, not every one. This repertoire shows some 130,000 clones, approximately 84% found once; its top ten account for 25% to 30%. The data were taken from a study of cytomegalovirus exposure and HLA in healthy donors. Study in general: The 550 to 800 first-cohort repertoires and the 130 or so validation repertoires shared the same platform, a later analysis reported.

General observations from the study: Rare TCR sequences dominated, though some public TCRs recurred in many donors. That first-cohort TCR clusters tended to co-occur in the 130 or so validation repertoires was found in a later analysis. A list of 164 TCR beta chains associated with cytomegalovirus was given.

Trimming stripped 4 bases from V and 2 bases from J, with 13 bases between. The CDR3 loop spans 15 amino acids. CDR1 and CDR2 from the germline V gene are SGDLS and YYNGEE. The sequence was obtained from a man aged 25 to 40 in good health and CMV-seropositive. Sequenced input: PBMCs. The rearrangement uses TRBV9 and TRBJ2-1; tentatively, D is TRBD2 (6 bases). The CDR3 sequence: CASSLRDWTYNEQFF. The CDR3 coding sequence is TGTGCCAGCAGCCTCCGGGACTGGACCTACAATGAGCAGTTCTTC.